Listed here are 18 T cell receptor beta chains from one sample, sequenced in a study of T cells in Graves' hyperthyroidism and ophthalmopathy. The TCR beta CDR3 regions underwent amplification using RNA transcripts as the source. A first-round RT-PCR of the TCR CDR3 used the HTBI primer set. Each CDR3 protein is one row after TCRdb ran MiXCR on the multiplex PCR reads. The table records fewer than 450,000 distinct CDR3 sequences, 13% to 15% of them present only once. The sequencing input was blood. The origin of the receptors is a woman in her sixties with Graves' ophthalmopathy.

This chain joins TRBV15 and TRBJ1-3; D is unclear. The ends were cut back, 1 base at V and 3 bases at J, with 16 bases in the middle. Germline lookup yields CDR1 LNHNV and CDR2 YYDKDF (reference sequence). The CDR3 is 17 amino acids. The CDR3 nucleotides are TGTGCCACCAGCAGAGGTGTCGGAACTCCGGGTGGAAACACCATATATTTT. Translated, it gives CATSRGVGTPGGNTIYF.

The genes are TRBV27 and TRBJ2-7, with 8 bases lining up with TRBD1. Germline V lookup: CDR1 MNHEY, CDR2 SMNVEV (reference sequence). The CDR3 runs 15 residues. Trimming cost V 5 bases and J 3 bases; bases outside gene matches: 9. CDR3 bases: TGTGCCAGCAGTACCACCGGGACAGGATTCTACGAGCAGTACTTC. This codes for CASSTTGTGFYEQYF.

This clonotype came up many times. The chain has TRBV30 and TRBJ2-1; TRBD2 aligns across 8 bases. Germline-derived CDR1 and CDR2 are GTSNPN and SVGIG (reference sequence). V lost 5 bases to trimming and J lost 10 bases; unmatched junction nucleotides: 16. This CDR3 spans 15 amino acids. In nucleotides, the CDR3 is TGTGCCTGGGTGCCTGAACGAGCGGGAGCGTTCGAGCAGTTCTTC. Protein product: CAWVPERAGAFEQFF.

This clonotype was seen at least ten times. The chain links TRBV15 to TRBJ1-5; a possible D gene is TRBD1 (6 bases). CDR1 is LNHNV and CDR2 is YYDKDF in the germline V gene (reference sequence). The CDR3 has 15 amino acids. V lost 2 bases to trimming and J lost 9 bases, with 17 bases between them. CDR3 in DNA: TGTGCCACCAGCAGATTAGGGGGGAGTGGGGGGCCCCAGCATTTT. Residues: CATSRLGGSGGPQHF.

This clonotype was seen repeatedly, ten times or more. The chain joins TRBV5-1 to TRBJ2-3; 7 bases agree with TRBD1. CDR1 SGHRS and CDR2 YFSETQ come from the germline V gene. The CDR3 is 16 amino acids. V was pared by 4 bases and J by 8 bases, with 16 bases of the junction left unmatched. This CDR3 reads CASSAPGQNSVGTQYF. The CDR3 DNA reads as TGCGCCAGCAGCGCCCCGGGACAGAATTCCGTTGGTACGCAGTATTTT. Complete variable domain (other parts from reference TRBV5-1 and TRBJ2-3): KAGVTQTPRYLIKTRGQQVTLSCSPISGHRSVSWYQQTPGQGLQFLFEYFSETQRNKGNFPGRFSGRQFSNSRSEMNVSTLELGDSALYLCASSAPGQNSVGTQYFGPGTRLTVL.

This clonotype was recorded a few times. This may arise from a read error, as a much more abundant clone is one base away. The CDR3 coding sequence is TGTGCCTCCTTGACAGGGGGACCTACTGAAGCTTTCTTT. Translated: CASLTGGPTEAFF. The chain combines TRBV30 with TRBJ1-1; TRBD1 matches at 9 bases. The germline CDR1 and CDR2 sequences are GTSNPN and SVGIG (reference sequence). Germline trimming cut 7 bases from V and 5 bases from J; bases unmatched to any gene: 8. The CDR3 runs 13 residues.

This clonotype was counted ten times or more. V and J are TRBV30 and TRBJ1-1; weak D call: TRBD1 (6 bases). V was cut by 0 bases and J by 7 bases, with 12 bases left in between. From germline, CDR1 is GTSNPN and CDR2 SVGIG (reference sequence). The CDR3 has 13 residues. Written as DNA, the CDR3 is TGTGCCTGGAGTGTACAACTAGGGGGTGAAGCTTTCTTT. Protein: CAWSVQLGGEAFF.

Notes on this clonotype: Given a much more abundant clone one base away, this may be a read error. The chain is built from TRBV7-3 and TRBJ2-1; TRBD2 aligns across 8 bases. The CDR3 is 16 amino acids. From germline, CDR1 is SGHTA and CDR2 FQGTGA. The CDR3, as DNA: TGTGTCAGCAGCTTAGGGGGGCCCGGGACTAGAAATGAGCAGTTCTTC. This encodes CVSSLGGPGTRNEQFF.

The V call is TRBV28, the J call TRBJ2-1, with D possibly being TRBD2 (6 bases). V was trimmed by 10 bases and J by 5 bases, leaving 24 bases between them. Germline V gives CDR1 MDHEN, CDR2 SYDVKM. The CDR3 extends over 16 amino acids. The CDR3 nucleotides read TGTGCCATCGGTTCCTTAGCGGAGAGGGGCCACAATGAGCAGTTCTTC. It codes for CAIGSLAERGHNEQFF.

This clonotype was counted many times. The rearrangement uses TRBV4-1 and TRBJ1-2; D is ambiguous. V lost 4 bases and J 0 bases, leaving 9 bases between the germline ends. Germline assignment: CDR1 MGHRA and CDR2 YSYEKL. The CDR3 runs to 14 residues. In DNA form, the CDR3 reads TGCGCCAGCAGCCCACGACGTACTAACTATGGCTACACCTTC. Translation gives CASSPRRTNYGYTF.

This clonotype has a count of ten or more. The chain carries TRBV24-1 and TRBJ2-1; TRBD2 aligns across 9 bases. Germline V gives CDR1 KGHDR, CDR2 SFDVKD. The CDR3 sequence is 13 residues long. V trimming: 10 bases; J trimming: 0 bases; junction bases outside the gene matches: 0. CDR3 DNA: TGTGCCACTAGCGGGAGCTCCTACAATGAGCAGTTCTTC. Its protein is CATSGSSYNEQFF.

At least ten counts were recorded for this clonotype. V usage is TRBV11-1 and J usage is TRBJ1-5; D remains unclear. The V end was cut by 7 bases, the J end by 2 bases, with 9 bases between. The CDR3 is made up of 13 amino acids. The germline V gene encodes CDR1 SGHAT and CDR2 FQDESV (reference sequence). CDR3 region: CASNIHGNQPQHF. The CDR3 bases are TGTGCCAGCAACATTCATGGCAATCAGCCCCAGCATTTT.

With respect to this clonotype: A much larger clone sits a single nucleotide away, making a read error possible. The chain recombines TRBV2 with TRBJ2-5; D gene uncertain. The CDR3 sequence is 13 residues long. Germline V gene sequence: CDR1 SNHLY, CDR2 FYNNEI. The CDR3 here is CAGSVRIQETQYF. Here the CDR3 DNA reads TGTGCCGGCAGCGTCAGAATCCAAGAGACCCAGTACTTC.

This clonotype was observed many times. The rearrangement uses TRBV18 and TRBJ2-7; D uncertain. The CDR3 spans 13 residues. V dropped 0 bases and J dropped 5 bases, with 8 bases sitting between them. The germline V gene has CDR1 KGHSH and CDR2 LQKENI. Here the CDR3 DNA reads TGTGCCAGCTCACCACCGTTAGGGAACGAGCAGTACTTC. Its protein product is CASSPPLGNEQYF.

This clonotype showed up many times. The chain uses TRBV6-6 and TRBJ2-1; D call uncertain. From germline, CDR1 is MNHNY and CDR2 SVGAGI (reference sequence). The CDR3 is made up of 12 amino acids. V was shortened by 1 base and J by 4 bases, with 2 bases between the two germline ends. The CDR3 spells CASSYLYNEQFF. The CDR3 nucleotides are TGTGCCAGCAGTTACTTGTACAATGAGCAGTTCTTC.

This clonotype was observed many times. The chain has TRBV20-1 and TRBJ2-1; 9 bases are shared with TRBD2. This CDR3 region has 16 residues. Trimming took 3 bases from V and 7 from J; bases not matched to a gene: 13. Germline V gene lookup returns CDR1 DFQATT and CDR2 SNEGSKA (reference sequence). The CDR3 sequence: CSASGGLAGLQNEQFF. The CDR3 nucleotides are TGCAGTGCTAGTGGGGGCCTAGCGGGGTTGCAGAATGAGCAGTTCTTC.

The J gene is TRBJ2-3, the V gene TRBV12-5, with 7 bases lining up with TRBD1. Germline lookup yields CDR1 LGHNT and CDR2 FRNRAP. There are 15 residues in the CDR3. The V and J ends lost 1 base and 2 bases, in that order; junction bases with no gene match: 3. CDR3 nucleotides: TGTGCTAGTGGTTTGGGGACAGGCGCCACAGATACGCAGTATTTT. Its protein is CASGLGTGATDTQYF.

This clonotype was detected many times. V and J are TRBV12-3 or TRBV12-4 and TRBJ2-1; 7 nucleotides agree with TRBD2. With 2 bases clipped from V and 7 bases from J, the junction kept 14 bases outside the gene matches. This CDR3 contains 17 residues. In DNA form, the CDR3 reads TGTGCCAGCAGTTTATGGGCTCAGCAGCGGGACGGTAATGAGCAGTTCTTC. Translation gives CASSLWAQQRDGNEQFF.